This T cell receptor beta chain originates from a study of regulatory T cells in long-lasting Graves disease. After removal of 3 bases from V and 5 bases from J, the junction contained 15 bases not matched to a gene. The V gene's germline CDR1 is MDHEN and CDR2 SYDVKM. This CDR3 has 18 amino acids. Noted time point: newly diagnosed GD, antithyroid drugs for less than 3 months. The TCR library was prepared using RNA isolated from PBMCs. The authors built TCR beta libraries using iRepertoire HTBI primers and Arm-PCR of CDR3 regions. TCRdb processed the multiplex PCR reads anew with MiXCR; each CDR3 protein has one entry. The data show 350,000 to 450,000 distinct CDR3 sequences, about 12% seen once. This clonotype was counted many times. This sample also belongs to another study, concerning T cells in Graves' hyperthyroidism and ophthalmopathy. From that second work: Blood also carried most thyroid clonotypes expanded above 0.001. It was a median approximately 6.9 months before onset that the model predicted ophthalmopathy.

The V and J genes are TRBV28 and TRBJ2-1; 8 bases are shared with TRBD1. The clonotype originates from a woman aged 18-30 years with Graves disease. Source: peripheral blood mononuclear cells (PBMCs), taken at new diagnosis, from a patient treated with antithyroid drugs. The CDR3 nucleotides are TGTGCCAGCAGTTTTTGGGGATTTGGGACAGGCGTGCACAATGAGCAGTTCTTC. This gives the protein CASSFWGFGTGVHNEQFF.